This TCR beta chain was identified during a study of cytotoxic CD8 clonotypes in ibrutinib-treated CLL. The CDR3 sequence is 16 residues long. The V end was cut by 2 bases, the J end by 1 base, with 15 bases between. Study-wide results and caveats: Rare overall, public clonotypes shrank or held steady under therapy.

This clone was observed a handful of times. Its cognate antigen is unknown. Clones were sequenced by immunoSEQ multiplex PCR, and TCRdb holds only the in-frame ones, with some missing. The table includes approximately 130,000 clones, around 80% detected once. V and J are TRBV5-3 and TRBJ1-1; D is perhaps TRBD1 (6 bases). TRBV5-3 is given ORF status, its function remaining uncertain. This receptor was taken from a human donor with chronic lymphocytic leukemia. The starting material was PBMCs, obtained after 24 months of ibrutinib treatment. CDR3 region: CARSLTEDRRNTEAFF. The CDR3 nucleotides are TGTGCCAGAAGCTTAACCGAAGACAGGCGGAACACTGAAGCTTTCTTT.